This T cell receptor (beta chain) was captured by sequencing in a study of control samples from healthy donors and cancer patients. Sequenced by immunoSEQ multiplex PCR; TCRdb stores in-frame clones only, minus some. The data contain about 150,000 clones, about nine tenths of them seen just once; the ten biggest clones take up 3% to 4%. CDR3 length: 13 amino acids. Germline V lookup: CDR1 ENHRY, CDR2 SYGVKD. Trimming removed 6 bases from V and 4 bases from J, with 12 bases in between. The sample taken for sequencing was blood. The TCR originated in a man aged 25-40 years in good health. This chain uses TRBV10-3 with TRBJ1-2; D is unresolved. The CDR3 nucleotides read TGTGCCATCAGGTCTCAGGTCGCCTATGGCTACACCTTC. This translates into CAIRSQVAYGYTF.